The 24 T cell receptor beta chains below all came from one sample that was sequenced in a study of blood T cell repertoires in COVID-19. The data were produced by immunoSEQ multiplex PCR, yet TCRdb's version contains in-frame clones alone and is incomplete. The sample shows about 39,000 clones, 79% of them seen only once. The sample taken for sequencing was peripheral blood. These receptors were taken from a man aged 70 or older with acute or convalescent COVID-19.

The chain has TRBV3-1 (or the pseudogene TRBV3-2) and TRBJ2-2; a weak D match, TRBD1 (6 bases). V gave up 0 bases and J gave up 6 bases, with 17 bases separating them. There are 17 residues in the CDR3. Germline lookup yields CDR1 LGHDT and CDR2 YNNKEL (reference sequence). CDR3 sequence reads: CASSQDLSRGVAGELFF. CDR3 nucleotide sequence: TGTGCCAGCAGCCAAGATCTTAGCAGGGGAGTCGCCGGGGAGCTGTTTTTT.

This sequence joins TRBV18 and TRBJ1-4, with D hard to call. The CDR3 covers 14 residues. CDR1 is KGHSH, CDR2 LQKENI, per germline. Trimming took 3 bases from V and 5 from J, leaving 10 bases between them. CDR3 in amino acids: CASSPTRGNEKLFF. DNA of the CDR3: TGTGCCAGCTCACCTACGCGGGGAAATGAAAAACTGTTTTTT.

This chain connects TRBV11-2 to TRBJ2-7; 9 nucleotides agree with TRBD1. The CDR3 contains 15 residues. The trim removed 1 base at V and 3 bases at J, leaving 4 bases unmatched. CDR1 SGHAT and CDR2 FQNNGV come from the germline V gene. CDR3 DNA: TGTGCCAGCAGCTTAGGCTCGGGACAGGGCTACGAGCAGTACTTC. It translates to CASSLGSGQGYEQYF.

This chain uses TRBV7-2 with TRBJ1-3; D remains unclear. The CDR3 spans 14 residues. The V end was cut by 5 bases, the J end by 4 bases, with 12 bases between. CDR1 and CDR2 from the germline V gene are SGHTA and FQGNSA. The CDR3 bases are TGTGCCAGCAGCCCCGGAGGAGTGGGAAACACCATATATTTT. Its translation: CASSPGGVGNTIYF.

This clone was counted a single time. CDR3 DNA sequence: TGTGCCAGCAGCCATTACAGGGGGCGTGAGGGCCCCCAGGCGGAAAAACTGTTTTTT. Translation gives CASSHYRGREGPQAEKLFF. The J gene is TRBJ1-4, the V gene TRBV11-2; TRBD1 agrees at 9 bases. The CDR3 loop spans 19 amino acids. V dropped 5 bases and J dropped 8; count of bases not matched to a gene: 21. CDR1 and CDR2 from the germline V gene are SGHAT and FQNNGV.

As to this clone: Sequence at one end of the junction differs from germline and may be a read error. The CDR3 protein is CARRGEAGTGENSGELFF. The CDR3 DNA reads as TGTGCCCGCAGGGGGGAGGCCGGGACAGGGGAAAACTCCGGGGAGCTGTTTTTT. V usage is TRBV9 and J usage is TRBJ2-2; TRBD1 matches at 10 bases. The CDR3 runs 18 residues. Germline values: CDR1 SGDLS, CDR2 YYNGEE. Looking up the rest from reference TRBV9 and TRBJ2-2 gives the full variable domain: DSGVTQTPKHLITATGQRVTLRCSPRSGDLSVYWYQQSLDQGLQFLIQYYNGEERAKGNILERFSAQQFPDLHSELNLSSLELGDSALYFCARRGEAGTGENSGELFFGEGSRLTVL.

This clone was seen more than once but under ten times. The chain couples TRBV27 to TRBJ2-1, with D perhaps matching TRBD2 (5 bases). Per the germline V gene, CDR1 is MNHEY and CDR2 is SMNVEV (reference sequence). V lost 5 bases to trimming and J lost 5 bases, with 16 bases between them. The CDR3 is 15 residues long. The CDR3 DNA reads as TGTGCCAGCAGTCCCCCTGGACTGGTAAACAATGAGCAGTTCTTC. It codes for CASSPPGLVNNEQFF.

Only a few counts were recorded for this clone. The chain joins TRBV11-2 to TRBJ2-7, with 7 bases identical to TRBD2. Germline trimming cut 5 bases from V and 2 bases from J; bases unmatched to any gene: 6. Per the germline V gene, CDR1 is SGHAT and CDR2 is FQNNGV. CDR3 length: 14 residues. The CDR3 nucleotides read TGTGCCAGCAGCCCCCCGGGGGGAACCTACGAGCAGTACTTC. Encoded protein: CASSPPGGTYEQYF.

The chain uses TRBV11-2 and TRBJ2-5; 13 bases match TRBD2. Germline V gene data show CDR1 as SGHAT and CDR2 as FQNNGV. J gave up 3 bases and V 5 bases, and 6 bases lay outside the gene matches. The CDR3 length is 16 residues. CDR3 sequence: CASSPLAGGPEETQYF. The CDR3 DNA reads as TGTGCCAGCAGCCCACTAGCGGGAGGGCCGGAAGAGACCCAGTACTTC.

The V call is TRBV28, the J call TRBJ1-5; D unclear. Germline V gives CDR1 MDHEN, CDR2 SYDVKM. This CDR3 is 12 amino acids long. V lost 1 base and J lost 6, with 4 bases in between. The CDR3 DNA is TGTGCCAGCAGTTTATCGGGTCAGCCCCAGCATTTT. As protein: CASSLSGQPQHF.

This clone was counted a single time. The CDR3 here is CASSNQRGYTF. CDR3 DNA sequence: TGTGCCAGCAGTAACCAGAGGGGCTACACCTTC. The chain uses TRBV28 and TRBJ1-2; no reliable D call. The ends were cut back, 5 bases at V and 8 bases at J, with 9 bases in the middle. Germline V gene sequence: CDR1 MDHEN, CDR2 SYDVKM. This CDR3 is 11 amino acids long.

The chain recombines TRBV7-2 with TRBJ2-7, with 7 nucleotides matching TRBD1. Trimming took 7 bases from V and 0 from J; bases not matched to a gene: 6. CDR1 is SGHTA, CDR2 FQGNSA, per germline. CDR3 size: 14 residues. CDR3 bases: TGTGCCAGCAAGCCGGACAGGAGCTCCTACGAGCAGTACTTC. This encodes CASKPDRSSYEQYF. Drawing the rest from reference TRBV7-2 and TRBJ2-7, the complete variable domain is GAGVSQSPSNKVTEKGKDVELRCDPISGHTALYWYRQSLGQGLEFLIYFQGNSAPDKSGLPSDRFSAERTGGSVSTLTIQRTQQEDSAVYLCASKPDRSSYEQYFGPGTRLTVT.

This clone was observed a handful of times. This chain links TRBV14 with TRBJ1-3; TRBD1 is a possible D gene (5 bases). Germline V gene data show CDR1 as SGHDN and CDR2 as FVKESK. Trimming pared 8 bases from V and 7 bases from J, leaving 15 bases between. CDR3 size: 13 residues. The CDR3 reads CASARVARNTIYF. The CDR3 nucleotides are TGTGCCAGCGCCAGGGTAGCCCGGAACACCATATATTTT.

The count of this clone is one. This chain joins TRBV29-1 and TRBJ2-1; TRBD2 might be the D (6 bases). This CDR3 has 16 residues. V was cut by 6 bases and J by 4 bases, with 22 bases left in between. CDR1 SQVTM and CDR2 ANQGSEA come from the germline V gene. The CDR3 protein is CSVDEEGIVNYNEQFF. The CDR3 DNA is TGCAGCGTCGACGAGGAGGGGATTGTCAATTACAATGAGCAGTTCTTC.

V and J are TRBV28 and TRBJ2-2; weak D call: TRBD1 (5 bases). The CDR3 is 13 amino acids. CDR1 is MDHEN and CDR2 is SYDVKM in the germline V gene. The V end lost 3 bases, the J end lost 6 bases, and 8 bases lay between the germline ends. This CDR3 is CASSFVGAGELFF. CDR3 in DNA: TGTGCCAGCAGTTTCGTAGGGGCCGGGGAGCTGTTTTTT.

The chain combines TRBV18 with TRBJ1-1; possibly TRBD1 for D (5 bases). Germline CDR1 is KGHSH and CDR2 is LQKENI. The CDR3 length is 14 residues. V was clipped by 2 bases and J by 1 base, with 8 bases between them. The CDR3 sequence: CASSPSTGNTEAFF. The CDR3 DNA reads as TGTGCCAGCTCACCAAGCACAGGGAACACTGAAGCTTTCTTT.

The V call is TRBV18, the J call TRBJ2-3, with 7 positions matching TRBD2. From germline, CDR1 is KGHSH and CDR2 LQKENI. V shed 3 bases and J 1 base; nucleotides not matched to a gene: 7. The CDR3 length is 16 residues. This CDR3 is CASSPREAGGTDTQYF. In DNA form, the CDR3 reads TGTGCCAGCTCACCCCGGGAGGCAGGAGGCACAGATACGCAGTATTTT.

V and J are TRBV28 and TRBJ2-4, with TRBD2 matching over 9 bases. The V gene's germline CDR1 is MDHEN and CDR2 SYDVKM. The CDR3 sequence is 15 residues long. V gave up 3 bases and J gave up 3 bases; unmatched junction bases: 3. The CDR3 DNA sequence: TGTGCCAGCAGTTTCCGGACTAGCGACAAAAACATTCAGTACTTC. This translates into CASSFRTSDKNIQYF. Full variable domain (rest looked up from reference TRBV28 and TRBJ2-4): DVKVTQSSRYLVKRTGEKVFLECVQDMDHENMFWYRQDPGLGLRLIYFSYDVKMKEKGDIPEGYSVSREKKERFSLILESASTNQTSMYLCASSFRTSDKNIQYFGAGTRLSVL.

The V call is TRBV24-1, the J call TRBJ2-2; TRBD2 agrees at 12 bases. Trimming removed 9 bases from V and 4 bases from J; junction bases left unmatched: 2. This CDR3 has 14 amino acids. Per the germline V gene, CDR1 is KGHDR and CDR2 is SFDVKD. In nucleotides, the CDR3 is TGTGCCACCCGGACTAGCGGGGCCACCGGGGAGCTGTTTTTT. Translation gives CATRTSGATGELFF.

This clone was recorded once. The sample has other DNA sequences that encode this CDR3 too. This sequence joins TRBV12-3 or TRBV12-4 and TRBJ1-5; D might be TRBD1 (5 bases). CDR3 length: 12 amino acids. Trimming took 5 bases from V and 5 from J, leaving 7 bases between them. In DNA, the CDR3 is TGTGCCAGCAGTCCCAGGGATCAGCCCCAGCATTTT. Its translation is CASSPRDQPQHF.

The chain recombines TRBV4-1 with TRBJ1-2, with TRBD1 matching over 10 bases. This CDR3 has 16 amino acids. CDR1 and CDR2 (germline): MGHRA, YSYEKL. J was trimmed by 3 bases and V by 3 bases; bases with no gene match: 7. CDR3 bases: TGCGCCAGCAGCCAGATACCGGGACAGGGGTACTATGGCTACACCTTC. Translating gives CASSQIPGQGYYGYTF.

The chain has TRBV5-1 and TRBJ2-1; TRBD2 aligns across 9 bases. With 4 bases clipped from V and 6 bases from J, the junction kept 5 bases outside the gene matches. CDR1 is SGHRS and CDR2 is YFSETQ in the germline V gene. The CDR3 runs to 14 residues. DNA of the CDR3: TGCGCCAGCAGCGGCGGGAGGGCCATCAATGAGCAGTTCTTC. Translated: CASSGGRAINEQFF.

A single count supports this clone. V and J are TRBV5-1 and TRBJ1-4, with 8 bases fitting TRBD1. This CDR3 comprises 16 residues. V shed 5 bases and J 2 bases; nucleotides not matched to a gene: 8. The germline CDR1 and CDR2 sequences are SGHRS and YFSETQ. CDR3 DNA sequence: TGCGCCAGCAGTTACCTACAGGGGGGCACTAATGAAAAACTGTTTTTT. It encodes CASSYLQGGTNEKLFF.

In its sample, this clone was seen once. The rearrangement links TRBV2 to TRBJ2-5; 9 nucleotides match TRBD2. The CDR3 contains 17 residues. Germline V lookup: CDR1 SNHLY, CDR2 FYNNEI. Trimming took 3 bases from V and 2 from J; bases not matched to a gene: 10. CDR3 protein: CASSEVTSGGDQETQYF. CDR3 DNA sequence: TGTGCCAGCAGTGAGGTGACTAGCGGAGGGGATCAAGAGACCCAGTACTTC. The whole variable domain, remainder taken from reference TRBV2 and TRBJ2-5, is EPEVTQTPSHQVTQMGQEVILRCVPISNHLYFYWYRQILGQKVEFLVSFYNNEISEKSEIFDDQFSVERPDGSNFTLKIRSTKLEDSAMYFCASSEVTSGGDQETQYFGPGTRLLVL.